Following are 4 T cell receptor beta chains from one sample sequenced in a study of cytomegalovirus exposure and HLA in healthy donors. PCR used 60 Vbeta primers and 13 Jbeta primers. Produced via immunoSEQ multiplex PCR; TCRdb's table is partial and in-frame only. The table shows roughly 150,000 clones, with around four fifths occurring only once. The sample comprised PBMCs. The receptors were gathered from a male donor in good health and CMV-seronegative.

The chain couples TRBV7-2 to TRBJ2-7; D possibly corresponds to TRBD1 (6 bases). This CDR3 contains 13 residues. The V and J ends lost 2 bases and 6 bases respectively, with 11 bases between them. Germline V gives CDR1 SGHTA, CDR2 FQGNSA. CDR3 sequence reads: CASSLSQGGEQYF. The CDR3 DNA follows: TGTGCCAGCAGCTTATCACAGGGTGGCGAGCAGTACTTC.

This clone was seen more than once but under ten times. The chain is built from TRBV28 and TRBJ2-5; TRBD1 agrees at 8 bases. In germline, CDR1 is MDHEN, CDR2 SYDVKM. With V trimmed by 5 bases and J by 4 bases, 12 bases remained unmatched. CDR3 length: 16 residues. The CDR3 sequence is CASSVRRDRRGETQYF. CDR3 DNA: TGTGCCAGCAGTGTCCGCCGGGACAGGCGAGGAGAGACCCAGTACTTC.

The rearrangement uses TRBV28 and TRBJ1-5; TRBD1 matches 7 bases. With V trimmed by 3 bases and J by 3 bases, 5 bases remained unmatched. CDR1 and CDR2 (germline): MDHEN, SYDVKM. This CDR3 contains 15 residues. This CDR3 reads CASSFRDRDNQPQHF. The CDR3 DNA is TGTGCCAGCAGTTTTCGAGACAGGGACAATCAGCCCCAGCATTTT.

This chain joins TRBV7-9 and TRBJ2-1, with 7 positions matching TRBD2. The V gene's germline CDR1 is SEHNR and CDR2 FQNEAQ (reference sequence). This CDR3 spans 18 amino acids. The J segment lost 3 bases and the V segment lost 3 bases, leaving 14 bases of the junction unmatched. Written as DNA, the CDR3 is TGTGCCAGCAGCTTTGATCTTCTGGGGAGGGTTTACTACAATGAGCAGTTCTTC. It yields the protein CASSFDLLGRVYYNEQFF.